A single sample is the source of the 10 T cell receptor beta chains below, sequenced in a study of T cells in localized non-small cell lung cancer. The data were produced by immunoSEQ multiplex PCR, yet TCRdb's version contains in-frame clones alone and is incomplete. The table includes 2,200 or so clones, roughly 22% detected once. The sample in question was lung tumor tissue, obtained before any cancer treatment. These receptors originate from a male donor aged 60 or over with stage II lung adenocarcinoma.

The rearrangement joins TRBV1 to TRBJ2-1; TRBD2 is the table's D call and was not checked against the DNA. TRBV1 corresponds to a pseudogene. The CDR3 consists of 15 residues. CDR3 DNA: TGCGCCAGCAGCCCGCGGAGAGGAGGAACTGATGAGCAGTTCTTC. Encoded protein: CASSPRRGGTDEQFF.

The chain is built from TRBV19 and TRBJ1-5; 8 bases agree with TRBD1. Germline loops: CDR1 LNHDA, CDR2 SQIVND (reference sequence). CDR3 length: 15 residues. V trimming: 4 bases; J trimming: 4 bases; junction bases outside the gene matches: 6. The CDR3 protein is CASSKQGVRNQPQHF. For the CDR3, the DNA is TGTGCCAGTAGTAAACAGGGGGTGCGTAATCAGCCCCAGCATTTT.

The chain couples TRBV29-1 to TRBJ2-5; 7 bases align to TRBD1. Germline values: CDR1 SQVTM, CDR2 ANQGSEA. The CDR3 has 14 amino acids. The V and J ends lost 1 base and 4 bases, in that order; junction bases with no gene match: 6. CDR3 sequence reads: CSVEVEAGGETQYF. The DNA of the CDR3 is TGCAGCGTTGAAGTAGAGGCAGGGGGAGAGACCCAGTACTTC.

By its share, this clone is medium-sized. The chain links TRBV6-8 to TRBJ2-7; a possible D gene is TRBD1 (6 bases). Germline V lookup: CDR1 MNHGY, CDR2 SAAAGT. V gave up 7 bases and J gave up 0 bases, with 10 bases separating them. The CDR3 consists of 13 residues. CDR3 in amino acids: CASTQDSSYEQYF. DNA of the CDR3: TGTGCCAGCACCCAGGACAGCTCCTACGAGCAGTACTTC.

This clone rates as medium-sized. V usage is TRBV9 and J usage is TRBJ1-4; 7 bases line up with TRBD1. V trimming: 4 bases; J trimming: 10 bases; junction bases outside the gene matches: 10. Germline V gives CDR1 SGDLS, CDR2 YYNGEE. This CDR3 has 14 amino acids. The CDR3 region has the DNA TGTGCCAGCAGCTTACGCGGGACAGACCGAAAACTGTTTTTT. This gives the protein CASSLRGTDRKLFF.

The chain carries TRBV30 and TRBJ2-4, with 11 bases matching TRBD2. Losses at the gene ends were 8 bases for V and 5 bases for J; bases not matched to a gene: 11. The length of the CDR3 is 15 residues. Germline values: CDR1 GTSNPN, CDR2 SVGIG (reference sequence). The CDR3 loop reads CALGPSGGPQNIQYF. The CDR3 bases are TGTGCCCTAGGGCCTAGCGGGGGGCCTCAAAACATTCAGTACTTC.

V usage is TRBV11-3 and J usage is TRBJ2-2; either TRBD1 or TRBD2 may fit D (5 bases each). The V end lost 3 bases, the J end lost 0 bases, and 11 bases lay between the germline ends. Germline-derived CDR1 and CDR2 are SGHNT and YENEEA. The CDR3 consists of 16 residues. The CDR3 nucleotides are TGTGCCAGCAGCTTCTCACCGGGACCGAACACCGGGGAGCTGTTTTTT. It encodes CASSFSPGPNTGELFF.

There are a few counts of this clone. The gene calls are TRBV6-8 and TRBJ2-7, with D possibly TRBD1 on 5 matching bases. Trimming removed 4 bases at V and 7 bases at J, with 20 bases between. The CDR3 contains 15 residues. Germline-derived CDR1 and CDR2 are MNHGY and SAAAGT. The chain's CDR3 is CASSSQNRPSGEQYF. The CDR3 DNA reads as TGTGCCAGCAGTTCACAAAACAGGCCCTCAGGGGAGCAGTACTTC.

V and J are TRBV6-8 and TRBJ1-1, with 9 bases identical to TRBD1. The CDR3 contains 16 residues. Germline values: CDR1 MNHGY, CDR2 SAAAGT. Losses at the gene ends were 7 bases for V and 4 bases for J; bases not matched to a gene: 13. This CDR3 reads CASTKSVTGGTTEAFF. The DNA of the CDR3 is TGTGCCAGCACAAAATCGGTGACAGGGGGGACCACTGAAGCTTTCTTT.

The rearrangement uses TRBV19 and TRBJ1-1; tentatively, D is TRBD1 (6 bases). The V and J ends lost 3 bases and 7 bases respectively, with 15 bases between them. The germline gives CDR1 LNHDA, CDR2 SQIVND (reference sequence). This CDR3 is 14 amino acids long. CDR3 sequence (DNA): TGTGCCAGTAGTATTGGGGGGGCCGGTGGTGAAGCTTTCTTT. Its protein product is CASSIGGAGGEAFF.